This TCR beta chain is drawn from a study of response to subunit inactivated influenza vaccine. Deletions cut 5 bases from V and 8 bases from J, with 26 bases between. CDR3 length: 16 amino acids. In germline, CDR1 is DFQATT, CDR2 SNEGSKA (reference sequence). This clonotype was detected only a few times. The antigen is undetermined. Study-wide results and caveats: Few additional T cells are recruited per seasonal influenza vaccination, authors suggested.

TCRdb passed the RT-PCR reads through MiXCR, listing each CDR3 protein once. The table has 600,000 to 850,000 distinct CDR3 sequences, around 15% seen once. The sample was PBMCs from blood, taken roughly 15 days before vaccination. The TCR originated in a man in his fifties who received an inactivated influenza vaccine. The gene calls are TRBV20-1 and TRBJ2-3, with D perhaps TRBD2 (5 bases). The CDR3 coding sequence is TGCAGTGCTCAGCCGGTCGGCCGGGGATTTATGACTACGCAGTATTTT. Translation gives CSAQPVGRGFMTTQYF.